These T cell receptor beta chains were read from a single sample in a study of blood T cell repertoires in COVID-19. TCRdb keeps only in-frame clones here, not all; method: immunoSEQ multiplex PCR. The data show under 140,000 clones, roughly nine tenths seen once. Specimen: peripheral blood. Receptor source: a human donor in a cohort sampled during active COVID-19. The CDR3 runs from the conserved cysteine through the conserved F or W. Each record gives: J gene, clone size, V gene, CDR3 protein. For some rows the clone size is stated as once, few or many, or as a class when expanded; others skip it.

>TRBJ2-7|.|TRBV5-4
CASSHRASSYEQYF
>TRBJ2-7|.|TRBV4-1
CASSRGPLNEQYF
>TRBJ2-7|once|TRBV19
CASHRLAEIYEQYF
>TRBJ2-3|few|TRBV6-5
CATYRRDTQYF
>TRBJ1-1|.|TRBV28
CASTNFQVVAFF
>TRBJ1-2|.|TRBV5-1
CASSSVGGRRGYTF
>TRBJ1-2|once|TRBV7-8
CASSLSGPGGTALNYGYTF
>TRBJ2-1|.|TRBV19
CASSSIAGGRDEQFF
>TRBJ1-3|.|TRBV14
CASSRQVGDTIYF
>TRBJ2-7|.|TRBV2
CASSRLQRRGYEQYF
>TRBJ2-1|.|TRBV7-9
CARTSLGHETYNEQFF
>TRBJ1-4|.|TRBV24-1
CATPDRVGEKLFF
>TRBJ2-7|.|TRBV5-5
CASSPGLVSYEQYF
>TRBJ2-2|.|TRBV15
CATSRGQTNTGELFF
>TRBJ2-7|.|TRBV14
CASSHGQGQYF
>TRBJ2-3|.|TRBV4-1
CASSQVGTRKDTQYF
>TRBJ2-7|.|TRBV27
CASSARGLAIYEQYF
>TRBJ2-7|.|TRBV7-9
CASSLVGTGGYEQYF
>TRBJ1-1|few|TRBV7-9
CASSLGGTARGTEAFF
>TRBJ2-1|medium-sized|TRBV10-3
CATMRTLADEQFF
>TRBJ1-1|.|TRBV6-2/TRBV6-3
CASSSLQDTEAFF
>TRBJ1-2|once|TRBV7-2
CASSLAIAGDGYTF
>TRBJ1-4|.|TRBV5-1
CASSLGATNEKLFF
>TRBJ1-1|.|TRBV20-1
CSATDRGMNTEAFF
>TRBJ1-4|.|TRBV18
CASSLLALRGTNEKLFF
>TRBJ2-1|.|TRBV7-2
CASSLALQWTSGNNEQFF
>TRBJ1-2|.|TRBV4-1
CASSQLGQGYGYTF
>TRBJ1-5|.|TRBV30
CAWRGQHNQPQHF
>TRBJ2-2|.|TRBV29-1
CSADGQANTGELFF
>TRBJ2-7|.|TRBV9
CASSVGGGSLSYEQYF
>TRBJ1-2|.|TRBV28
CASSYTGGAGGYTF
>TRBJ1-2|once|TRBV18
CASSPGVGAGGLYGYTF
>TRBJ2-3|.|TRBV2
CASSATTRHTQYF
>TRBJ2-2|once|TRBV27
CATRQGFTGELFF
>TRBJ1-2|.|TRBV5-1
CASSLSGQLYGYTF
>TRBJ1-6|.|TRBV28
CASRVSGTASSPLHF
>TRBJ1-1|.|TRBV5-6
CASSPVRGSTEAFF
>TRBJ2-1|.|TRBV9
CASSGGTGTGSHEQFF
>TRBJ2-7|.|TRBV4-1
CASSQGGAWRERDEQYF
>TRBJ1-5|.|TRBV5-1
CASLTGGGYGNQPQHF
>TRBJ1-1|.|TRBV3-1/TRBV3-2
CASSPLGGRGTEAFF
>TRBJ1-3|.|TRBV4-2
CASSQESTSSGNTIYF
>TRBJ1-5|.|TRBV2
CASSGRLDSDQPQHF
>TRBJ2-4|.|TRBV9
CASSSGQQNIQYF
>TRBJ1-2|once|TRBV7-2
CASSLYPRGRSGHGYTF
>TRBJ2-1|.|TRBV6-5
CASVRDSSYNEQFF
>TRBJ1-1|.|TRBV20-1
CSASPQEQGTEAFF
>TRBJ2-7|.|TRBV27
CASRRPGVFSYEQYF
>TRBJ1-1|.|TRBV6-2/TRBV6-3
CASSYSRGPYTEAFF
>TRBJ2-5|.|TRBV10-3
CAIRSDQETQYF
>TRBJ2-6|few|TRBV4-2
CASSQQTGRAGSGANVLTF
>TRBJ2-7|.|TRBV11-1
CASSLQGGEVSYEQYF
>TRBJ2-3|once|TRBV5-1
CASSLGASTDTQYF
>TRBJ1-2|.|TRBV7-2
CASSLQQGEVSGYTF
>TRBJ2-5|.|TRBV7-9
CASSLVTGEETQYF
>TRBJ2-3|once|TRBV7-2
CASSRGTSGRAGDTQYF
>TRBJ1-2|.|TRBV9
CASSVEGVGGYTF